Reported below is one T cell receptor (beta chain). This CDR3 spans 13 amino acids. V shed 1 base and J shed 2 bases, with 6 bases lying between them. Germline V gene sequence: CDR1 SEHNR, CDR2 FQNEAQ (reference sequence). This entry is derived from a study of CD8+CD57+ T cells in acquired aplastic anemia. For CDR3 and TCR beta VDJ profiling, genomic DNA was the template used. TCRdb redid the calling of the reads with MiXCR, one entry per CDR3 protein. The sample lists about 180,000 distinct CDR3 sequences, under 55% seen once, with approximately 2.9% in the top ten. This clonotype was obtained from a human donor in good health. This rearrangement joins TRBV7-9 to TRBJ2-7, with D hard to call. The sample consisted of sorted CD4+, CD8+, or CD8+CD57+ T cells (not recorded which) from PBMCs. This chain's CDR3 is CASSLGNPYEQYF. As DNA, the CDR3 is TGTGCCAGCAGCTTAGGGAACCCCTACGAGCAGTACTTC. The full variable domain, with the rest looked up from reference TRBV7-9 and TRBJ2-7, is DTGVSQNPRHKITKRGQNVTFRCDPISEHNRLYWYRQTLGQGPEFLTYFQNEAQLEKSRLLSDRFSAERPKGSFSTLEIQRTEQGDSAMYLCASSLGNPYEQYFGPGTRLTVT.